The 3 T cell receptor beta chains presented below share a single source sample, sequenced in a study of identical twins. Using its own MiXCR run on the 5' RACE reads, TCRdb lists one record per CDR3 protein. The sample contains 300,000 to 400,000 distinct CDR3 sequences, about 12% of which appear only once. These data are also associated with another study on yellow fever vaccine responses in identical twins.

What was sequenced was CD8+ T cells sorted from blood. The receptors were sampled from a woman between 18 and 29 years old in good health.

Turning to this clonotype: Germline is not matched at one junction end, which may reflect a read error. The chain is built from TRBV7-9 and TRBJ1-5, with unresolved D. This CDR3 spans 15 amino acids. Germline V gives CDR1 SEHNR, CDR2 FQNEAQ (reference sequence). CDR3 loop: CAGSLVGSVSQPQHF. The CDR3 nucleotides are TGTGCCGGCAGCTTAGTGGGCAGTGTAAGTCAGCCCCAGCATTTT. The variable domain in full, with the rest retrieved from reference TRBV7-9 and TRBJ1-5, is DTGVSQNPRHKITKRGQNVTFRCDPISEHNRLYWYRQTLGQGPEFLTYFQNEAQLEKSRLLSDRFSAERPKGSFSTLEIQRTEQGDSAMYLCAGSLVGSVSQPQHFGDGTRLSIL.

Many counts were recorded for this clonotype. CDR3 nucleotides: TGTGCCAGCAGTTTCAGAGCTAGCACAGATACGCAGTATTTT. Translated, it gives CASSFRASTDTQYF. The V and J genes are TRBV12-3 or TRBV12-4 and TRBJ2-3; D not certain. This CDR3 region has 14 residues. Trimming removed 3 bases from V and 0 bases from J, with 7 bases in between.

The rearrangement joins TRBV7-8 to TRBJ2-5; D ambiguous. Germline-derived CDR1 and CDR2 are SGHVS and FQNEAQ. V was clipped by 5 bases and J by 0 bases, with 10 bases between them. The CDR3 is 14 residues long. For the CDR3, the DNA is TGTGCCAGCAGCCTCCGGGCCCACCAAGAGACCCAGTACTTC. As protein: CASSLRAHQETQYF.